This T cell receptor (beta chain) was sequenced during a study of metastatic and nonmetastatic thyroid tumors. Study-wide context: The comparison covered peripheral blood and tumor or nodule tissue in malignant and benign thyroid patients.

V gave up 4 bases and J gave up 8 bases, with 9 bases separating them. This CDR3 is 11 amino acids long. Germline V CDR1 and CDR2: SGHDT, YYEEEE. Original methodology: It was from CDR3 differences across clinicopathological groups that a distant-metastasis classifier for papillary thyroid cancer was built. TCRdb re-clonotyped the PCR reads via MiXCR. TCRdb, not the authors, supplied the V and J calls. This sample carries about 45,000 clones, less than 5% of them seen once, and the ten largest clones take over 9%. There were no patients who had received any treatment before thyroid surgery. There are many counts of this clone.

The origin of this receptor is a female donor with papillary thyroid cancer or a benign thyroid nodule (not recorded which). Some clones in this sample may be carry-over from other donors' samples. Sample: blood. The J gene is TRBJ1-2, the V gene TRBV5-6, with a tentative D call TRBD1 (5 bases). DNA for the CDR3: TGTGCCAGCAGCCGAGGGGACGGCTACACCTTC. Protein sequence: CASSRGDGYTF. The whole variable domain, filled in from reference TRBV5-6 and TRBJ1-2, reads DAGVTQSPTHLIKTRGQQVTLRCSPKSGHDTVSWYQQALGQGPQFIFQYYEEEERQRGNFPDRFSGHQFPNYSSELNVNALLLGDSALYLCASSRGDGYTFGSGTRLTVV.